These 18 T cell receptor beta chains came from one sample sequenced in a study of blood T cell repertoires in COVID-19. TCRdb's copy holds only in-frame clones and misses some; the assay was immunoSEQ multiplex PCR. The top ten hold 4% to 5% of the sample, which has more than 85,000 clones, 70% to 90% seen once. Input material: peripheral blood. All receptors derive from a man in his 70s with acute or convalescent COVID-19.

This sequence joins TRBV10-3 and TRBJ1-1, with 8 positions matching TRBD1. CDR1 and CDR2 (germline): ENHRY, SYGVKD. The length of the CDR3 is 14 residues. The trim removed 6 bases at V and 3 bases at J, leaving 6 bases unmatched. This CDR3 is CAISRTGSDTEAFF. The CDR3, as DNA: TGTGCCATCAGCCGGACAGGGTCGGACACTGAAGCTTTCTTT.

The chain joins TRBV5-4 to TRBJ1-5; D possibly corresponds to TRBD1 (5 bases). V dropped 3 bases and J dropped 7 bases, with 8 bases sitting between them. The CDR3 covers 12 residues. Germline V gene sequence: CDR1 SGHNT, CDR2 YYREEE (reference sequence). The chain's CDR3 is CASSSPGQPQHF. CDR3 DNA: TGTGCCAGCAGCTCCCCAGGGCAGCCCCAGCATTTT.

CDR3 coding DNA: TGTGCCAGTAGCCAAGACAGATACTATGGCTACACCTTC. This encodes CASSQDRYYGYTF. This rearrangement joins TRBV19 to TRBJ1-2; D perhaps matches TRBD1 (5 bases). The V end lost 6 bases, the J end lost 3 bases, and 11 bases lay between the germline ends. The germline V gene has CDR1 LNHDA and CDR2 SQIVND (reference sequence). The CDR3 is made up of 13 amino acids.

This clone was seen more than once but under ten times. This chain uses TRBV28 with TRBJ1-5; 9 nucleotides agree with TRBD1. V trimming: 6 bases; J trimming: 5 bases; junction bases outside the gene matches: 11. Germline CDR1 is MDHEN and CDR2 is SYDVKM. There are 16 residues in the CDR3. The CDR3 bases are TGTGCCAGCAGCACTCTACAGGGGGCGAAGTATCAGCCCCAGCATTTT. Encoded protein: CASSTLQGAKYQPQHF.

The chain joins TRBV6-6 to TRBJ2-2; the D gene is possibly TRBD2 (5 bases). Germline V CDR1 and CDR2: MNHNY, SVGAGI (reference sequence). This CDR3 is 16 amino acids long. The V end lost 7 bases, the J end lost 1 base, and 16 bases lay between the germline ends. The chain's CDR3 is CASTRTRRENTGELFF. In nucleotides, the CDR3 is TGTGCCAGCACCAGAACAAGACGGGAGAACACCGGGGAGCTGTTTTTT.

The chain has TRBV28 and TRBJ1-5; no clear D gene. The CDR3 loop spans 14 amino acids. Germline CDR1 is MDHEN and CDR2 is SYDVKM. V lost 2 bases and J 7 bases, leaving 12 bases between the germline ends. CDR3 sequence reads: CASSLTASGQPQHF. CDR3 DNA: TGTGCCAGCAGTTTAACAGCCTCGGGGCAGCCCCAGCATTTT.

This rearrangement joins TRBV11-2 to TRBJ1-2; 8 bases map to TRBD1. Germline V gene data show CDR1 as SGHAT and CDR2 as FQNNGV. V shed 1 base and J 4 bases; nucleotides not matched to a gene: 11. The CDR3 is 17 residues long. CDR3 in DNA: TGTGCCAGCAGCTTAGGTGGAGGACAGGGAATAGGCTATGGCTACACCTTC. Translated, it gives CASSLGGGQGIGYGYTF.

This CDR3 reads CASSTGQYYGYTF. DNA for the CDR3: TGTGCCAGCTCCACGGGACAGTACTATGGCTACACCTTC. The chain joins TRBV28 to TRBJ1-2; 7 nucleotides agree with TRBD1. After removal of 8 bases from V and 3 bases from J, the junction contained 6 bases not matched to a gene. Germline V gene sequence: CDR1 MDHEN, CDR2 SYDVKM. The CDR3 consists of 13 residues.

The V and J genes are TRBV18 and TRBJ2-2; D gene uncertain. This CDR3 has 14 residues. Germline CDR1 and CDR2: KGHSH and LQKENI. Trimming removed 8 bases at V and 0 bases at J, with 10 bases between. CDR3 sequence: CASVSSSNTGELFF. The CDR3 DNA follows: TGTGCCAGCGTTAGTAGTTCGAACACCGGGGAGCTGTTTTTT.

The rearrangement links TRBV20-1 to TRBJ1-3; no clear D gene. Germline V gene data show CDR1 as DFQATT and CDR2 as SNEGSKA (reference sequence). Trimming took 3 bases from V and 2 from J, leaving 17 bases between them. There are 16 residues in the CDR3. The CDR3 DNA reads as TGCAGTGCTAGTTCGGGGTTGGACTTTGCTGGAAACACCATATATTTT. Its protein product is CSASSGLDFAGNTIYF.

The chain has TRBV5-1 and TRBJ1-2; TRBD1 is a possible D gene (6 bases). The germline V and J ends were trimmed by 0 bases and 10 bases, with 13 bases remaining between them. The length of the CDR3 is 13 residues. The germline CDR1 and CDR2 sequences are SGHRS and YFSETQ. The CDR3 here is CASSLAQGSDYTF. In nucleotides, the CDR3 is TGCGCCAGCAGCTTGGCGCAGGGGTCAGACTACACCTTC.

The rearrangement uses TRBV7-3 and TRBJ1-1; 10 nucleotides match TRBD1. CDR1 is SGHTA and CDR2 is FQGTGA in the germline V gene. CDR3 length equals 19 residues. The J segment lost 7 bases and the V segment lost 1 base, leaving 18 bases of the junction unmatched. The CDR3 reads CASSLKPTRDRGRLGEAFF. CDR3 DNA: TGTGCCAGCAGCTTAAAGCCGACCCGCGACAGGGGGCGCTTAGGTGAAGCTTTCTTT.

As regards this clone: At one end, the junction sequence differs from germline, possibly due to a read error. The V call is TRBV2, the J call TRBJ2-5; weak D call: TRBD2 (5 bases). CDR1 and CDR2 from the germline V gene are SNHLY and FYNNEI. This CDR3 is built from 15 residues. Here the CDR3 reads CASSEGARVGETQYF. The DNA of the CDR3 is TGTGCCAGCAGCGAAGGCGCGCGGGTTGGTGAGACCCAGTACTTC.

The V and J genes are TRBV28 and TRBJ2-1, with 8 positions matching TRBD1. Germline CDR1 MDHEN, CDR2 SYDVKM. The CDR3 is 15 residues long. With V trimmed by 8 bases and J by 5 bases, 11 bases remained unmatched. CDR3 region: CASGSTGAHNNEQFF. The CDR3 DNA reads TGTGCCAGCGGTTCGACAGGGGCGCACAACAATGAGCAGTTCTTC.

This chain uses TRBV5-1 with TRBJ1-6; 10 bases fit TRBD1. This CDR3 is 15 amino acids long. The germline gives CDR1 SGHRS, CDR2 YFSETQ. V gave up 3 bases and J gave up 7 bases; unmatched junction bases: 4. The CDR3 nucleotides read TGCGCCAGCAGCTGGGGGGGACAGGGGAATTCACCCCTCCACTTT. This sequence encodes CASSWGGQGNSPLHF.

The CDR3: CASRNDGTTNEKLFF. For the CDR3, the DNA is TGCGCCAGCAGAAACGACGGGACAACTAATGAAAAACTGTTTTTT. J is TRBJ1-4 and V is TRBV4-1; D call uncertain. This CDR3 region has 15 residues. The V and J ends lost 6 bases and 0 bases respectively, with 11 bases between them. Germline V gives CDR1 MGHRA, CDR2 YSYEKL.

The V and J genes are TRBV5-1 and TRBJ1-1, with 10 bases matching TRBD1. The CDR3 has 13 amino acids. From germline, CDR1 is SGHRS and CDR2 YFSETQ. J gave up 10 bases and V 2 bases, and 5 bases lay outside the gene matches. For the CDR3, the DNA is TGCGCCAGCAGCTTAGACAGGGGGCTGGTAGCTTTCTTT. Translated, it gives CASSLDRGLVAFF.

This clone came up once. The V gene is TRBV6-5, the J gene TRBJ1-6; D unclear. The germline V gene has CDR1 MNHEY and CDR2 SVGAGI. The CDR3 length is 16 residues. Trimming shortened V by 0 bases and J by 7 bases, and 13 bases separated the two germline ends. DNA for the CDR3: TGTGCCAGCAGTTACTCGACGGTGGTGAGGAATTCACCCCTCCACTTT. It is translated as CASSYSTVVRNSPLHF.